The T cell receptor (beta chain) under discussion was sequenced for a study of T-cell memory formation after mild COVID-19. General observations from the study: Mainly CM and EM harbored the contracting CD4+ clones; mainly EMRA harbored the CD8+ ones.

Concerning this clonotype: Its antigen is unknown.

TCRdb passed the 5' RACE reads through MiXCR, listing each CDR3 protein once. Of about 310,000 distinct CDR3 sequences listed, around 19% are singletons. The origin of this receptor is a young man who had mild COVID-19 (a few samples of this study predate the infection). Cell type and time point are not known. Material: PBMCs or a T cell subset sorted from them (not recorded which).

This chain's CDR3 is CASRAGREAGELFF. The CDR3 DNA follows: TGCGCCAGCAGGGCTGGACGGGAGGCCGGGGAGCTGTTTTTT. The genes are TRBV5-1 and TRBJ2-2; 7 nucleotides line up with TRBD2. After removal of 5 bases from V and 6 bases from J, the junction contained 7 bases not matched to a gene. This CDR3 has 14 amino acids. Germline CDR1 reads SGHRS; CDR2 reads YFSETQ.